Reported below is one T cell receptor beta chain. With 0 bases removed from V and 9 bases from J, the gap between germline ends came to 9 bases. Germline CDR1 and CDR2: LGHNA and YSLEER. This CDR3 contains 14 residues. The sample comes from a study of blood T cell repertoires in COVID-19. In the authors' methods: From reference gene primer amplification, estimates of nucleated cell counts were derived. Profiling relied on immunoSEQ multiplex PCR, and the TCRdb table lists in-frame clones only, not all of them. V and J calls and clone size are as listed in that table; D and trimming were resolved from the DNA. The sample has under 300,000 clones; around 80% are singletons.

Sequencing was carried out using peripheral blood. This chain connects TRBV4-3 to TRBJ1-6; D uncertain. The source is a woman between 18 and 29 years old with acute or convalescent COVID-19. The CDR3 loop reads CASSQDSVGSPLHF. The CDR3 nucleotides are TGCGCCAGCAGCCAAGATTCGGTCGGTTCACCCCTCCACTTT.